This section outlines one T cell receptor (beta chain) sequence together with its context. The data were taken from a study of metastatic and nonmetastatic thyroid tumors. Whole-study context: Peripheral blood and tumor or nodule samples from malignant and benign thyroid patients were compared.

This CDR3 is built from 17 residues. Trimming removed 4 bases from V and 8 bases from J, with 26 bases in between. CDR1 is DFQATT and CDR2 is SNEGSKA in the germline V gene (reference sequence). In the original processing: What underpinned the distant-metastasis classifier for papillary thyroid cancer was the set of CDR3 differences across clinicopathological groups. Via MiXCR, TCRdb re-called the PCR reads. The V and J calls here are based on TCRdb, not the publication. This table holds under 25,000 clones, less than 20% found once. Thyroid surgery was performed in patients who had received no treatment beforehand.

The chain links TRBV20-1 to TRBJ1-4; D uncertain. This clonotype originated in a female donor with papillary thyroid cancer or a benign thyroid nodule (not recorded which). Some clones in this sample may be carry-over from other donors' samples. Sequenced material: blood. CDR3 amino acids: CSANAQDPTVRREKLFF. Written as DNA, the CDR3 is TGCAGTGCTAACGCCCAGGACCCAACGGTAAGGCGGGAAAAACTGTTTTTT.